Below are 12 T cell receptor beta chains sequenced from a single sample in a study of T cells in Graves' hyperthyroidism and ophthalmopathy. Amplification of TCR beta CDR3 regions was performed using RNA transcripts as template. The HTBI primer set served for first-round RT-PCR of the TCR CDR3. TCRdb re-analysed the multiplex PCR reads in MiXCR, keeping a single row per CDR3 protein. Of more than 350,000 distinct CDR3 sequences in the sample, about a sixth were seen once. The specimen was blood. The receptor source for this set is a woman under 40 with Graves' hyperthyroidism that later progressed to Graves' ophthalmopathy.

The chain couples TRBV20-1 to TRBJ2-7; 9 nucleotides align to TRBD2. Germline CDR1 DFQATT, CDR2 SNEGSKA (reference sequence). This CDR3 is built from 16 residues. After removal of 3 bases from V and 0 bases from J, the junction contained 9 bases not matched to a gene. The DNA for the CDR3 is TGCAGTGCTAGGCCCCCCCTAGCGGGGTCCTCCTACGAGCAGTACTTC. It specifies CSARPPLAGSSYEQYF.

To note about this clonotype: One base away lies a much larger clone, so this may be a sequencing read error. CDR3 sequence: CASSFKRRDVFF. The CDR3 DNA reads TGTGCCAGCAGCTTCAAGCGGCGGGACGTGTTCTTC. The chain joins TRBV11-2 to TRBJ2-1; the D gene is possibly TRBD2 (6 bases). This CDR3 region has 12 residues. V was shortened by 3 bases and J by 15 bases, with 15 bases between the two germline ends. CDR1 and CDR2 (germline): SGHAT, FQNNGV.

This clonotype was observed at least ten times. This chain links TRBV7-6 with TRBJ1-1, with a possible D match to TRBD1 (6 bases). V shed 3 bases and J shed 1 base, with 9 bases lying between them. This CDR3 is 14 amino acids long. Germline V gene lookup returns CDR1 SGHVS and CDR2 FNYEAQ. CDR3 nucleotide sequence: TGTGCCAGCAGCTTTGGGGGGCCGAACACTGAAGCTTTCTTT. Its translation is CASSFGGPNTEAFF.

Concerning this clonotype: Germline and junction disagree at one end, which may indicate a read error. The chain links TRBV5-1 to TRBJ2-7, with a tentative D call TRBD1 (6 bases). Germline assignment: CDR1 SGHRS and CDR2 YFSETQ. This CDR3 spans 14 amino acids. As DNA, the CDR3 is TGTGCCAGCAGCTGGCCGGGACACAATTACGAGCAGTACTTC. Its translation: CASSWPGHNYEQYF.

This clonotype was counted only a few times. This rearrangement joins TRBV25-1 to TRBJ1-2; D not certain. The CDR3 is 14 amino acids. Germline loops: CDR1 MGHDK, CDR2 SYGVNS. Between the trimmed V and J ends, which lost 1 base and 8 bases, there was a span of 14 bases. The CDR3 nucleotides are TGTGCCAGCAGTGAATGGGCACGGCGTGGAGGCTACACCTTC. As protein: CASSEWARRGGYTF.

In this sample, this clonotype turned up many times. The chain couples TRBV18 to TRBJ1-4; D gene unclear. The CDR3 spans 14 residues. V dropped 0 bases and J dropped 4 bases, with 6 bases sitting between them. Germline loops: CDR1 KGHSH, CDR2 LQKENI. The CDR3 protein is CASSPPGDNEKLFF. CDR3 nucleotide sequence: TGTGCCAGCTCACCACCGGGAGATAATGAAAAACTGTTTTTT. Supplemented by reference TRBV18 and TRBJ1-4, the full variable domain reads NAGVMQNPRHLVRRRGQEARLRCSPMKGHSHVYWYRQLPEEGLKFMVYLQKENIIDESGMPKERFSAEFPKEGPSILRIQQVVRGDSAAYFCASSPPGDNEKLFFGSGTQLSVL.

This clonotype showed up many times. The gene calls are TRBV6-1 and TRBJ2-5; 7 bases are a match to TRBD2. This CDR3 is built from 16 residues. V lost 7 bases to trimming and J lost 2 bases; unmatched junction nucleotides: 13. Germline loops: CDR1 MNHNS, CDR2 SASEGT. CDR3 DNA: TGTGCCAGCACCCACCTACGGGCTAGCGGTCAAGAGACCCAGTACTTC. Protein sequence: CASTHLRASGQETQYF.

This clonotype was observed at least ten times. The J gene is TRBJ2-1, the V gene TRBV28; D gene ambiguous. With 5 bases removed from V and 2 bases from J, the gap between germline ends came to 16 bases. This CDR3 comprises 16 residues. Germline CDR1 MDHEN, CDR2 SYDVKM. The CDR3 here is CASSDTALITYNEQFF. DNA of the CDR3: TGTGCCAGCAGTGACACAGCGTTAATAACCTACAATGAGCAGTTCTTC.

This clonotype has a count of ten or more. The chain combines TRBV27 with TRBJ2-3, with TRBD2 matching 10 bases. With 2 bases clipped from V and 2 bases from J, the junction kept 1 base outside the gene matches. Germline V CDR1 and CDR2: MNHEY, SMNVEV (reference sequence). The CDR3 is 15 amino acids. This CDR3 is CASSLGLAATDTQYF. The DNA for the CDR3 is TGTGCCAGCAGTTTAGGACTAGCGGCCACAGATACGCAGTATTTT.

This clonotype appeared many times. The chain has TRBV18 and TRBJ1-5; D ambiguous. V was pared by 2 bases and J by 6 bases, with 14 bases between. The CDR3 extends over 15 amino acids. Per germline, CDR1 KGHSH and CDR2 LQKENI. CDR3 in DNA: TGTGCCAGCTCACCAATCGCGGGTTTGCGTCAGCCCCAGCATTTT. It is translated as CASSPIAGLRQPQHF.

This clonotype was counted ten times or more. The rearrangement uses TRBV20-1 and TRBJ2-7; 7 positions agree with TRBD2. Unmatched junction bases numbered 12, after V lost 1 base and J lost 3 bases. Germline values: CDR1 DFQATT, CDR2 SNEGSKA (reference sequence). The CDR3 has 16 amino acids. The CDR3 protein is CSARAEGRRGSYEQYF. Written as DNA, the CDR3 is TGCAGTGCTAGAGCGGAAGGACGGCGGGGGAGCTACGAGCAGTACTTC.

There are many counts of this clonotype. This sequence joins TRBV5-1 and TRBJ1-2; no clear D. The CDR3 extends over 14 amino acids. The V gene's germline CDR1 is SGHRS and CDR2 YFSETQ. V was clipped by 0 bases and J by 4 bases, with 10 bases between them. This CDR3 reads CASSLALPAYGYTF. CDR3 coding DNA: TGCGCCAGCAGCTTGGCCTTGCCAGCCTATGGCTACACCTTC.